This entry features one T cell receptor (beta chain) sequence. Its antigen is not yet known. The input lacks base qualities; no much larger clone sits a single base away. Library construction relied on 5' RACE. The instrument given in TCRdb is Illumina HiSeq 2500. The second PCR ran for roughly 7 to 11 cycles and used a J-beta primer mix along with a sample-barcoded 5' primer. A unique molecular identifier was introduced onto each TCR beta cDNA molecule by a template-switch 5' adaptor carrying 12 random nucleotides. At least 2.5 million CDR3-containing paired-end reads were obtained from each sample. All of the RNA was converted into first-strand cDNA using the Mint cDNA synthesis kit, with a TRBC-specific oligonucleotide serving as the primer. Following uracil-DNA glycosylase treatment, a first 18-cycle PCR with universal primers M1SS and BC2_uni_R was performed on all cDNA. The paper's processing steps were these. For normalization, 1 million high-quality reads, each with a distinct molecular identifier, were randomly selected from each sample. Reads sharing molecular identifiers were discarded rather than binned into consensus sequences. CDR3 identification, clonotype clustering and error correction used MiTCR with a Q25 quality threshold and the strictest error-elimination algorithm. A nonparametric unseen species model with Euler transformation was used to estimate lower-bound total TCR beta diversity. TCRdb redid the processing of the public reads, applying fastp at Q25 and MiXCR, and retained in-frame beta chains. Under each unique CDR3 protein, matching rows form one entry showing the most common genes and DNA. These V and J calls are TCRdb output, not the study's own analysis. Recorded for this sample are fewer than 700,000 distinct CDR3 sequences; 47% of them occurred a single time. The top ten constitute approximately 23% of the sample.

Trimming takes 5 bases from V and 1 base from J, and the germline ends sit 14 bases apart. The CDR1 and CDR2 encoded by the germline V gene (reference sequence) are SEHNR and FQNEAQ. Inclusive of the bounding cysteine and phenylalanine, the CDR3 is 15 residues long. Only the CDR3 region is kept as DNA, spanning 45 bases read in frame from base 1. This record belongs to a study of blood T cells in healthy people across ages (dated by TCRdb to the mid-2010s). Turning to the overall study: In model experiments, template switching captured roughly one uniquely barcoded TCR beta cDNA molecule for every two T cells. For two donors (one aged 18 to 30 and one aged 80 or older), the study analyzed two additional independent replicas of 1 million unique cDNA reads from the same blood draw. To track age-related changes in TCR beta repertoire diversity, the study relied on deep sequencing normalized with unique cDNA molecular identifiers. Donors of different ages were randomly distributed across sequencing lanes to avoid experimental bias. The donors were divided into four age groups: young (average around 15 years), middle-aged (about 40), aged (approximately 62) and long-lived (82).

The donors were under 40 Caucasian individuals from Russia, aged roughly 6 to 100 years, who were systemically healthy. Each donor gave approximately 10 milliliters of peripheral blood, collected into EDTA-treated Vacutainer tubes. Ficoll-Paque density-gradient centrifugation was used to isolate PBMCs, with at least 7 million obtained per sample. Trizol reagent was used to extract total RNA from PBMCs, with at least 5.5 micrograms per sample. Naive CD45RAhigh/CD27high T cell percentages were measured by flow cytometry on a PBMC aliquot from every donor. Overall study results and their limits: Observed TCR beta diversity per million T cells fell roughly linearly with age, and a significant reduction was already apparent by age around 40. A strong correlation was found between observed TCR beta diversity and the percentage of naive T cells measured by flow cytometry. Estimates of total diversity based on one million sequenced T cells were regarded as lower bounds and as underestimates. Compared with the aged group, the long-lived group had more naive CD4+ T cells, fewer expanded clones and increased TCR diversity, suggesting age selection. Since profiling was done on bulk unsorted PBMCs, naive and antigen-experienced compartments could not be conclusively compared. Because donor CMV infection status was unknown, age-related changes in expanded clonotypes were potentially confounded.

The chain couples TRBV7-9 to TRBJ1-1; no D gene can be assigned with confidence. Sample: blood. The sequence derives from a man older than 75 in good health. In nucleotides, the sequence is TGTGCCAGCAGCCCCCGACGCCTAGGGAACACTGAAGCTTTCTTT. This gives the protein CASSPRRLGNTEAFF.